Listed below are T cell receptor beta chains from one sample, sequenced in a study of vaccination effects on CD4 cells after COVID-19. These receptors' targets are unknown. Measured with immunoSEQ multiplex PCR; TCRdb has only the in-frame clones, and not every one. This table has around 69,000 clones, less than 85% appearing once. The sample consisted of CD4+ T cells from PBMCs cultured without peptide, taken after COVID-19 vaccination. The receptors were sampled from a human donor who received a COVID-19 vaccine. Both conserved end residues are part of each CDR3. Fields, in order: V gene, J gene, CDR3 protein.

v_gene: TRBV5-1
j_gene: TRBJ2-1
CDR3aa: CASSLWISGDGSYNEQFF

v_gene: TRBV28
j_gene: TRBJ1-5
CDR3aa: CASTRMGASNQPQHF

v_gene: TRBV7-2
j_gene: TRBJ1-2
CDR3aa: CASPTRDRGLSGYTF

v_gene: TRBV6-5
j_gene: TRBJ1-2
CDR3aa: CASLTGGGGYTF

v_gene: TRBV15
j_gene: TRBJ1-2
CDR3aa: CATSRVDYGYTF

v_gene: TRBV5-1
j_gene: TRBJ1-3
CDR3aa: CACTSGNTIYF

v_gene: TRBV30
j_gene: TRBJ1-1
CDR3aa: CAWSRQGFGEAFF

v_gene: TRBV5-8
j_gene: TRBJ2-3
CDR3aa: CASPGWGGVRTDTQYF

v_gene: TRBV3-1/TRBV3-2
j_gene: TRBJ2-5
CDR3aa: CASSQAGSVWETQYF

v_gene: TRBV10-2
j_gene: TRBJ1-2
CDR3aa: CASRGPPDYGYTF

v_gene: TRBV4-1
j_gene: TRBJ2-1
CDR3aa: CASSQVPAGGGNEQFF

v_gene: TRBV19
j_gene: TRBJ1-2
CDR3aa: CASSIGGQRGYTF

v_gene: TRBV5-1
j_gene: TRBJ1-4
CDR3aa: CASSWTDATNEKLFF

v_gene: TRBV4-1
j_gene: TRBJ1-5
CDR3aa: CASSQERRGNQPQHF

v_gene: TRBV7-9
j_gene: TRBJ1-6
CDR3aa: CASSLEVRVGSLHF

v_gene: TRBV24-1
j_gene: TRBJ2-2
CDR3aa: CATSGNGQGAIGELFF

v_gene: TRBV6-2/TRBV6-3
j_gene: TRBJ2-5
CDR3aa: CASSYGEGGGETQYF

v_gene: TRBV9
j_gene: TRBJ2-1
CDR3aa: CASSVVAISSYNEQFF

v_gene: TRBV5-1
j_gene: TRBJ2-1
CDR3aa: CASSPSSPSGGYNEQFF

v_gene: TRBV24-1
j_gene: TRBJ2-1
CDR3aa: CATSVDSYNEQFF

v_gene: TRBV11-3
j_gene: TRBJ1-3
CDR3aa: CASSPASGNTIYF

v_gene: TRBV12-3/TRBV12-4
j_gene: TRBJ1-2
CDR3aa: CASTQGSNYGYTF

v_gene: TRBV21-1
j_gene: TRBJ2-6
CDR3aa: CASSKEPPRTGGSGANVLTF

v_gene: TRBV5-5
j_gene: TRBJ1-5
CDR3aa: CASSLESNQPQHF

v_gene: TRBV5-1
j_gene: TRBJ2-3
CDR3aa: CASSLGAGVGTQYF

v_gene: TRBV6-6
j_gene: TRBJ1-1
CDR3aa: CASSPPAVKSGGKKQNTEAFF

v_gene: TRBV7-2
j_gene: TRBJ1-3
CDR3aa: CASSLGPLAGNTIYF

v_gene: TRBV29-1
j_gene: TRBJ1-1
CDR3aa: CSVEIGQNTEAFF

v_gene: TRBV5-6
j_gene: TRBJ1-5
CDR3aa: CASSKNRDTHRNQPQHF

v_gene: TRBV19
j_gene: TRBJ1-2
CDR3aa: CASSNWVRGVYGYTF

v_gene: TRBV29-1
j_gene: TRBJ1-1
CDR3aa: CSGSTVNTEAFF

v_gene: TRBV7-2
j_gene: TRBJ2-5
CDR3aa: CASSLVTLAGNQETQYF

v_gene: TRBV28
j_gene: TRBJ1-3
CDR3aa: CASSFLSLRGFSGNTIYF

v_gene: TRBV18
j_gene: TRBJ2-1
CDR3aa: CASSPGQGVGEQFF

v_gene: TRBV9
j_gene: TRBJ1-1
CDR3aa: CASSVQGNTEAFF

v_gene: TRBV6-6
j_gene: TRBJ2-4
CDR3aa: CASSYSSGAGNIQYF

v_gene: TRBV28
j_gene: TRBJ2-5
CDR3aa: CASGGAGPTFKSQYF

v_gene: TRBV5-1
j_gene: TRBJ2-2
CDR3aa: CASSLALGAGELFF